Listed below are T cell receptor beta chains from one sample, sequenced in a study of T cell responses to AZD1222 COVID-19 vaccine. This table comes from immunoSEQ multiplex PCR, and its TCRdb copy is limited to in-frame clones, with some not included. The sample carries some 89,000 clones, roughly 90% recorded once. Sequences were derived from peripheral blood, sampled on day 0 of AZD1222 vaccination. The receptors were gathered from an adult in good health. Each CDR3 is given with its conserved first and last residue. D genes are given only for firm matches. A clone size is listed for some rows: how often the clone was seen (once, few, many), or a class if it is expanded.

CDR3aa	CDR3nt	v_gene	j_gene	d_gene	abundance	len
CASSLDRANEQFF	TGTGCCAGCAGCTTGGACAGGGCCAATGAGCAGTTCTTC	TRBV5-8	TRBJ2-1	.	.	13
CATGPESNQPQHF	TGTGCCACCGGCCCAGAAAGCAATCAGCCCCAGCATTTT	TRBV10-3	TRBJ1-5	.	.	13
CASSSPLTNYGYTF	TGTGCCAGCAGCTCCCCACTTACTAACTATGGCTACACCTTC	TRBV5-4	TRBJ1-2	.	.	14
CASSQEKGIPEQYF	TGTGCCAGCAGCCAAGAAAAGGGAATCCCCGAGCAGTACTTC	TRBV14	TRBJ2-7	.	.	14
CASRPRQGVPYEQYF	TGTGCCAGCAGACCCAGACAGGGGGTTCCCTACGAGCAGTACTTC	TRBV6-5	TRBJ2-7	TRBD1	.	15
CASSESPGQGREQFF	TGTGCCAGCAGTGAATCCCCGGGACAGGGAAGGGAGCAGTTCTTC	TRBV25-1	TRBJ2-1	TRBD1	once	15
CASTLQARSYNEQFF	TGTGCCAGCACCCTTCAGGCCCGCTCCTACAATGAGCAGTTCTTC	TRBV11-2	TRBJ2-1	.	once	15
CASGRGGRETQYF	TGTGCCAGCGGCCGGGGGGGGCGAGAGACCCAGTACTTC	TRBV27	TRBJ2-5	TRBD2	.	13
CAIWSGTGWNEQFF	TGCGCCATCTGGAGCGGGACCGGGTGGAATGAGCAGTTCTTC	TRBV10-2	TRBJ2-1	TRBD2	once	14
CASSESGGKAVEQYF	TGTGCCAGCAGTGAATCAGGGGGGAAGGCGGTCGAGCAGTACTTC	TRBV6-1	TRBJ2-7	.	.	15
CSVTGSSGNTIYF	TGCAGCGTGACAGGGAGCTCTGGAAACACCATATATTTT	TRBV29-1	TRBJ1-3	TRBD1	.	13
CASNGAYEQFF	TGCGCCAGCAATGGGGCCTATGAGCAGTTCTTC	TRBV5-1	TRBJ2-1	.	.	11
CASSMAAVIWTGEKLFF	TGTGCCAGTAGTATGGCGGCAGTGATCTGGACGGGGGAAAAACTGTTTTTT	TRBV19	TRBJ1-4	.	once	17
CASIAGGGQETQYF	TGTGCCAGCATCGCAGGTGGGGGCCAGGAGACCCAGTACTTC	TRBV28	TRBJ2-5	.	.	14
CASNYATGNYEQYF	TGTGCCAGCAATTACGCGACAGGGAACTACGAGCAGTACTTC	TRBV28	TRBJ2-7	TRBD1	once	14
CASSGSRDYGYTF	TGTGCCAGCAGCGGCTCCCGTGACTATGGCTACACCTTC	TRBV5-5	TRBJ1-2	.	.	13
CASMQRQGYGNTEAFF	TGTGCCAGCATGCAACGACAGGGATACGGTAACACTGAAGCTTTCTTT	TRBV28	TRBJ1-1	TRBD1	.	16
CASSVGVQAENQPQHF	TGTGCCAGCAGCGTAGGTGTGCAGGCCGAAAATCAGCCCCAGCATTTT	TRBV9	TRBJ1-5	.	.	16
CASSATGTREQYF	TGTGCCAGCAGTGCCACCGGGACAAGGGAGCAGTACTTC	TRBV25-1	TRBJ2-7	.	.	13
CASRESRDRVHEQYF	TGTGCCAGCAGAGAGAGCCGGGACAGGGTCCACGAGCAGTACTTC	TRBV7-2	TRBJ2-7	TRBD1	.	15
CASSGGSTDTQYF	TGTGCCAGCAGCGGGGGGAGCACAGATACGCAGTATTTT	TRBV24-1	TRBJ2-3	TRBD2	.	13
CASSLAGGDGYTF	TGTGCCAGCAGTTTAGCGGGGGGCGACGGCTACACCTTC	TRBV27	TRBJ1-2	.	.	13
CASSPGQGNQPQHF	TGTGCCAGCAGCCCTGGGCAGGGCAATCAGCCCCAGCATTTT	TRBV4-2	TRBJ1-5	.	.	14
CASSRGGQANTEAFF	TGTGCCAGCAGCCGCGGCGGGCAGGCGAACACTGAAGCTTTCTTT	TRBV7-8	TRBJ1-1	.	few	15
CASTPGDKTYEQYF	TGTGCCAGCACCCCGGGAGATAAGACCTACGAGCAGTACTTC	TRBV6-5	TRBJ2-7	.	.	14
CATSPDRNSYEQYF	TGTGCCACCAGCCCTGACAGGAACTCCTACGAGCAGTACTTC	TRBV24-1	TRBJ2-7	.	.	14
CASSPRQGKYEQYF	TGCGCCAGCAGCCCGAGACAGGGAAAATACGAGCAGTACTTC	TRBV4-1	TRBJ2-7	TRBD1	.	14
CASRNRGLGGSYNEQFF	TGTGCCAGCAGGAACCGTGGACTAGGCGGCTCCTACAATGAGCAGTTCTTC	TRBV7-2	TRBJ2-1	TRBD2	.	17
CASSSVTGAEQYF	TGTGCCAGCAGTTCCGTGACTGGGGCCGAGCAGTACTTC	TRBV27	TRBJ2-7	.	.	13
CASNGRGSSGANVLTF	TGTGCCAGCAATGGTCGGGGAAGCTCTGGGGCCAACGTCCTGACTTTC	TRBV2	TRBJ2-6	.	.	16